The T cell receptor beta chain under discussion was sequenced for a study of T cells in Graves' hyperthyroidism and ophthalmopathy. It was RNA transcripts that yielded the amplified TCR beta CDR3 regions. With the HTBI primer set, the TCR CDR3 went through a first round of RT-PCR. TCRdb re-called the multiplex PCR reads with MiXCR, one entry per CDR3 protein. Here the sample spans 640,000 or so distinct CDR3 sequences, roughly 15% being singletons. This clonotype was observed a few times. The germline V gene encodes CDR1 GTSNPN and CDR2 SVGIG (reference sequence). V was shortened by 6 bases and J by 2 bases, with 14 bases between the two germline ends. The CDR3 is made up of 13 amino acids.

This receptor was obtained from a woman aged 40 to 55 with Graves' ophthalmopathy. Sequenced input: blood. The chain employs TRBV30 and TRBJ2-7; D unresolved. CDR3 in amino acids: CACHIGGTYEQYF. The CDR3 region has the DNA TGTGCCTGCCATATTGGCGGTACCTACGAGCAGTACTTC.